These T cell receptor beta chains were read from a single sample in a study of shared clonotypes between healthy human individuals. Profiling relied on immunoSEQ multiplex PCR, and the TCRdb table lists in-frame clones only, not all of them. The table shows about 2 million clones, with 85% to 95% occurring only once. The sequenced material came from naive CD8+ T cells sorted from blood. These receptors were collected from a young man in good health. Each CDR3 is given with its conserved first and last residue. A D gene is named only where the DNA matches it firmly. Expanded clones are given a class, and other clones once, few, many or no size at all.

>TRBV30|.|.|TRBJ1-4
CAWSVLGGSGVEFNEKLFF
TGTGCCTGGAGTGTACTGGGTGGGTCAGGGGTCGAGTTTAATGAAAAACTGTTTTTT
>TRBV27|.|.|TRBJ2-1
CASSLQDYYNEQFF
TGTGCCAGCAGTTTACAGGACTATTACAATGAGCAGTTCTTC
>TRBV15|.|.|TRBJ2-1
CATSETLYNEQFF
TGTGCCACCAGCGAGACACTCTACAATGAGCAGTTCTTC
>TRBV28|.|.|TRBJ2-7
CASSLGISYEQYF
TGTGCCAGCAGTTTAGGGATTTCCTACGAGCAGTACTTC
>TRBV29-1|.|.|TRBJ1-3
CSVELSGRGNTIYF
TGCAGCGTTGAACTTAGCGGCCGCGGAAACACCATATATTTT
>TRBV25-1|TRBD1|.|TRBJ2-7
CASSGGQGPYEQYF
TGTGCCAGCAGTGGGGGACAGGGCCCCTACGAGCAGTACTTC
>TRBV4-1|.|.|TRBJ2-2
CASSPSQGPGELFF
TGCGCCAGCAGCCCGTCTCAGGGGCCGGGGGAGCTGTTTTTT
>TRBV7-6|.|.|TRBJ1-1
CASSFGSINTEAFF
TGTGCCAGCAGCTTTGGCAGCATAAACACTGAAGCTTTCTTT
>TRBV30|.|.|TRBJ1-1
CAWRAKATEAFF
TGTGCCTGGAGGGCCAAGGCCACTGAAGCTTTCTTT
>TRBV4-1|TRBD1|.|TRBJ2-7
CASSQGQATYEQYF
TGCGCCAGCAGCCAGGGACAGGCGACCTACGAGCAGTACTTC
>TRBV19|.|.|TRBJ2-3
CASRTGDTQYF
TGTGCCAGTAGAACCGGAGATACGCAGTATTTT
>TRBV2|.|once|TRBJ2-1
CASSEGVGNYNEQFF
TGTGCCAGCAGTGAAGGGGTGGGGAACTACAATGAGCAGTTCTTC
>TRBV19|.|.|TRBJ1-6
CASSTKPGQLSSYNSPLHF
TGTGCCAGTAGTACCAAACCCGGCCAGCTAAGCTCCTATAATTCACCCCTCCACTTT
>TRBV6-5|.|.|TRBJ1-1
CASSYDGGEAFF
TGTGCCAGCAGTTACGATGGAGGAGAAGCTTTCTTT
>TRBV30|TRBD2|.|TRBJ2-3
CAWSAGLAGVFTDTQYF
TGTGCCTGGAGCGCCGGTCTAGCGGGAGTATTTACAGATACGCAGTATTTT
>TRBV9|TRBD1|.|TRBJ1-1
CASSVVSGGPEAFF
TGTGCCAGCAGCGTAGTTTCAGGGGGACCTGAAGCTTTCTTT
>TRBV30|TRBD1|once|TRBJ2-2
CACDRAGELFF
TGTGCCTGCGACAGGGCCGGGGAGCTGTTTTTT
>TRBV4-1|.|.|TRBJ1-3
CASSQEGEGTGNTIYF
TGCGCCAGCAGCCAGGAGGGGGAGGGAACTGGAAACACCATATATTTT
>TRBV4-3|.|.|TRBJ1-1
CASSQVYGGNTEAFF
TGCGCCAGCAGCCAAGTCTACGGGGGGAACACTGAAGCTTTCTTT
>TRBV7-9|TRBD2|.|TRBJ2-5
CASSLTSGGPLETQYF
TGTGCCAGCAGCTTGACTAGCGGGGGGCCTTTAGAGACCCAGTACTTC
>TRBV5-8|.|.|TRBJ2-1
CASSFLGSPGDEQFF
TGTGCCAGCAGCTTCCTGGGGTCCCCCGGGGATGAGCAGTTCTTC
>TRBV13|.|.|TRBJ2-5
CASSPTTGRETQYF
TGTGCCAGCAGCCCAACGACCGGTCGGGAGACCCAGTACTTC
>TRBV6-1|.|.|TRBJ2-7
CASSDGLSSYEQYF
TGTGCCAGCAGTGACGGCCTTAGCTCCTACGAGCAGTACTTC
>TRBV5-1|.|.|TRBJ2-7
CASSLDSHYEQYF
TGCGCCAGCAGCTTGGACAGTCATTACGAGCAGTACTTC
>TRBV6-5|.|.|TRBJ2-5
CASSYGARETQYF
TGTGCCAGCAGTTACGGGGCCCGAGAGACCCAGTACTTC
>TRBV27|.|once|TRBJ2-2
CASSFGNTGELFF
TGTGCCAGCAGTTTTGGAAACACCGGGGAGCTGTTTTTT
>TRBV7-9|.|.|TRBJ1-2
CASSHNNYGYTF
TGTGCCAGCAGCCACAATAACTATGGCTACACCTTC
>TRBV4-2|TRBD2|once|TRBJ2-7
CASSPGLAGGLGYEQYF
TGTGCCAGCAGCCCTGGACTAGCGGGGGGGCTGGGATACGAGCAGTACTTC
>TRBV19|TRBD1|.|TRBJ2-7
CASTYRGRLAEQYF
TGTGCCAGTACCTACAGGGGGCGGCTGGCCGAGCAGTACTTC
>TRBV5-6|.|.|TRBJ2-7
CASSLTGPSEQYF
TGTGCCAGCAGCTTGACAGGGCCTAGCGAGCAGTACTTC
>TRBV11-2|.|.|TRBJ2-3
CASSLLGWGFTDTQYF
TGTGCCAGCAGCCTTCTAGGATGGGGGTTCACAGATACGCAGTATTTT
>TRBV10-3|.|.|TRBJ2-3
CAISEGNTPSTDTQYF
TGTGCCATCAGTGAGGGCAACACCCCGAGCACAGATACGCAGTATTTT
>TRBV27|.|.|TRBJ2-7
CASSWTASSYEQYF
TGTGCCAGCAGTTGGACCGCATCCTCCTACGAGCAGTACTTC
>TRBV7-9|TRBD2|.|TRBJ2-7
CATSLREGNYEQYF
TGTGCCACCTCATTGAGGGAGGGTAACTACGAGCAGTACTTC
>TRBV2|TRBD2|.|TRBJ2-3
CASSEAGASGTTDTQYF
TGTGCCAGCAGTGAAGCGGGGGCTAGCGGGACCACAGATACGCAGTATTTT
>TRBV9|.|.|TRBJ2-3
CASSPTSGSTDTQYF
TGTGCCAGCAGCCCGACGAGCGGCAGCACAGATACGCAGTATTTT
>TRBV30|.|.|TRBJ2-5
CAWSVMEETQYF
TGTGCCTGGAGTGTGATGGAGGAGACCCAGTACTTC
>TRBV7-9|.|.|TRBJ1-3
CASSSTSFSGNTIYF
TGTGCCAGCAGCTCGACATCCTTCTCTGGAAACACCATATATTTT
>TRBV27|.|once|TRBJ2-3
CASRVVGTDTQYF
TGTGCCAGCAGGGTTGTTGGCACAGATACGCAGTATTTT
>TRBV30|.|.|TRBJ1-2
CAWRGLYYGYTF
TGTGCCTGGAGAGGCCTTTACTATGGCTACACCTTC
>TRBV30|.|.|TRBJ1-2
CAWVEYRTEYYGYTF
TGTGCCTGGGTCGAGTATAGGACAGAATACTATGGCTACACCTTC